Listed below are T cell receptor beta chains from one sample, sequenced in a study of shared clonotypes between healthy human individuals. Data came from immunoSEQ multiplex PCR; TCRdb stores just in-frame clones and leaves some out. This table has millions of clones, approximately 92% appearing once. The sample was naive CD4+ T cells sorted from blood. These TCRs come from a man aged 18 to 29 in good health. The CDR3 runs from the conserved cysteine through the conserved F or W. A D gene is named only where the DNA matches it firmly. Some rows have no size entry. The others give once, few or many, or a class for an expanded clone.

v_gene	j_gene	d_gene	abundance	CDR3nt	CDR3aa
TRBV6-1	TRBJ2-5	TRBD2	.	TGTGCCAGCAGTCTGACTAGCGGGAGGGCAGAGACCCAGTACTTC	CASSLTSGRAETQYF
TRBV6-1	TRBJ1-5	.	.	TGTGCCAGCAGCGAAGGCCGCAATCAGCCCCAGCATTTT	CASSEGRNQPQHF
TRBV21-1	TRBJ2-7	.	.	TGTGCCAGCAGCATTCTCGAGCAGTACTTC	CASSILEQYF
TRBV2	TRBJ2-5	.	.	TGTGCCAGCAGTGATTGGGGACATTATCCGATCGGGACCCAGTACTTC	CASSDWGHYPIGTQYF
TRBV5-1	TRBJ2-7	.	.	TGCGCCAGCAGCTTGGCCGCAGGGGCCCGCTACGAGCAGTACTTC	CASSLAAGARYEQYF
TRBV7-6	TRBJ2-7	TRBD2	.	TGTGCCAGCAGCCCGGGGGACTACGACGAGCAGTACTTC	CASSPGDYDEQYF
TRBV6-6	TRBJ2-1	.	.	TGTGCCAGCGGCAGACTGAACACGGGGTCCTACAATGAGCAGTTCTTC	CASGRLNTGSYNEQFF
TRBV4-1	TRBJ2-1	.	.	TGCGCCAGCAGCCAAGATGCGATGGCGGGGGCGACCTACAATGAGCAGTTCTTC	CASSQDAMAGATYNEQFF
TRBV7-2	TRBJ2-7	TRBD2	.	TGTGCCAGCAGCTATAGCGGGAGGGCCAAAGAGCAGTACTTC	CASSYSGRAKEQYF
TRBV5-5	TRBJ2-4	TRBD2	.	TGTGCCAGCAGCTTCGGACTAGTCGACGCCAAAAACATTCAGTACTTC	CASSFGLVDAKNIQYF
TRBV4-3	TRBJ2-2	.	.	TGCGCCAGCAGCCAAGCACTCGCCAGGGACACCGGGGAGCTGTTTTTT	CASSQALARDTGELFF
TRBV6-5	TRBJ2-1	TRBD2	many	TGTGCCAGCAGTTACGTAGCGGGGAGGTCCGGTGAGCAGTTCTTC	CASSYVAGRSGEQFF
TRBV5-8	TRBJ2-5	.	.	TGTGCCAGCAGCCATATAACAGACCGACTAGAGACCCAGTACTTC	CASSHITDRLETQYF
TRBV30	TRBJ1-3	.	.	TGTGCAGGGGGGGATCCGTCTGGAAACACCATATATTTT	CAGGDPSGNTIYF
TRBV7-6	TRBJ2-3	TRBD1	.	TGTGCCAGCAGCCTAGACGGGGACAGGAGCACAGATACGCAGTATTTT	CASSLDGDRSTDTQYF
TRBV6-5	TRBJ1-3	.	.	TGTGCCAGCAGTTACTCGACGGGGTCTGGAAACACCATATATTTT	CASSYSTGSGNTIYF
TRBV18	TRBJ2-1	.	.	TGTGCCAGCTCACCCGACAGGAGCTCCTACAATGAGCAGTTCTTC	CASSPDRSSYNEQFF
TRBV7-3	TRBJ1-6	.	.	TGTGCCAGCAGCCTTACTGGGAATTCACCCCTCCACTTT	CASSLTGNSPLHF
TRBV10-2	TRBJ2-5	.	.	TGCGCCAGCACGGGACAAGTACAAGAGACCCAGTACTTC	CASTGQVQETQYF
TRBV28	TRBJ1-2	.	once	TGTGCCAGCAGTCCTGCGGCAGGAGCCAATTATGGCTACACCTTC	CASSPAAGANYGYTF
TRBV10-2	TRBJ2-5	.	.	TGCGCCAGCAGTGAGTCGGGGGCAGCTGCAGAAGAGACCCAGTACTTC	CASSESGAAAEETQYF
TRBV5-1	TRBJ2-3	.	.	TGCGCCAGCAGCTTGGAAGGTGAAACAGATACGCAGTATTTT	CASSLEGETDTQYF
TRBV19	TRBJ1-1	TRBD1	.	TGTGCCAGTAGTGGACAGGTCGGCACTGAAGCTTTCTTT	CASSGQVGTEAFF
TRBV7-2	TRBJ1-3	TRBD1	.	TGTGCCAGCAGCCCAACCGGGACAGCTGGAAACACCATATATTTT	CASSPTGTAGNTIYF
TRBV9	TRBJ2-1	TRBD2	.	TGTGCCAGCAGCCCCCGGACTAGCGGGTACAATGAGCAGTTCTTC	CASSPRTSGYNEQFF
TRBV6-5	TRBJ2-4	.	.	TGTGCCAGCAGTTCCCCGGCGGTAGCCAAAAACATTCAGTACTTC	CASSSPAVAKNIQYF
TRBV15	TRBJ2-3	TRBD1	.	TGTGCCACCAGAGACAGGGAGTCGACAGATACGCAGTATTTT	CATRDRESTDTQYF
TRBV2	TRBJ2-6	.	.	TGTGCCAGCAGTGAGGGGATCTCTGGGGCCAACGTCCTGACTTTC	CASSEGISGANVLTF
TRBV7-2	TRBJ2-3	TRBD2	.	TGTGCCAGCAGCATAGGGACTAGCCCAGATACGCAGTATTTT	CASSIGTSPDTQYF
TRBV9	TRBJ1-2	.	.	TGTGCCAGCAGCGTAACCACCAAGTGGGGGACTGGCTACACCTTC	CASSVTTKWGTGYTF
TRBV18	TRBJ1-2	.	once	TGTGCCAGCTCCCCAATCACAGGGACCCCTAACTATGGCTACACCTTC	CASSPITGTPNYGYTF
TRBV29-1	TRBJ2-4	TRBD1	few	TGCAGCGTATCCACCGGGACAGGGTTGAACATTCAGTACTTC	CSVSTGTGLNIQYF
TRBV10-3	TRBJ1-2	TRBD1	.	TGTGCCATCAGCTCCGACAGGGATTATGGCTACACCTTC	CAISSDRDYGYTF
TRBV29-1	TRBJ1-2	.	.	TGCAGCGTTGAGGCAGGGCTCTCCTATGGCTACACCTTC	CSVEAGLSYGYTF
TRBV2	TRBJ2-5	.	.	TGTGCCAGCCTCGGGTTTCAGGGAGAGACCCAGTACTTC	CASLGFQGETQYF